This TCR beta chain appears in the sequencing data of a study of vaccination effects on CD4 cells after COVID-19. Study-wide context: Each participant was administered two doses of either the BNT162b2 or the mRNA-1273 vaccine. Overall study results and limits: Limitations: small convalescent group and missing early post-infection timepoints.

A remark on this clone: The antigen is unknown.

Per the germline V gene, CDR1 is MGHRA and CDR2 is YSYEKL. The CDR3 has 16 amino acids. V gave up 0 bases and J gave up 0 bases, with 11 bases separating them. Before sequencing took place, the ViraFEST assay used viral peptide pools to expand antigen-specific CD4+ T cells. At the end of about 10 days of culture, CD4+ T cells were isolated. According to the study, vaccine recipients showed no prior SARS-CoV-2 infection and negative nucleocapsid antibodies. Cultivation was performed at around 2 million PBMC per well with around 9.3 IU/ml IL-2 and 9 to 10 ug/ml peptides added. A half-medium replacement with IL-2 medium was carried out on days 3 and 7. TCRdb's copy holds only in-frame clones and misses some; the assay was immunoSEQ multiplex PCR. The repertoire holds about 38,000 clones, more than 60% seen once, with more than 20% in the top ten.

The input for sequencing was CD4+ T cells from PBMCs cultured with SARS-CoV-2 spike peptides, taken before COVID-19 vaccination. The receptor's source is a human donor who received a COVID-19 vaccine. This chain links TRBV4-1 with TRBJ1-1; D not resolved. The CDR3 is CASSQDRQAMNTEAFF. Here the CDR3 DNA reads TGCGCCAGCAGCCAAGATCGGCAGGCAATGAACACTGAAGCTTTCTTT.